The clone carrying this TCR beta chain has just one count. Antigen specificity is unknown. The source of the sample is a study of T-cell reconstitution after alpha-beta-depleted transplantation in children. Study-level results: Fresh T-cell production supplied most of the T-cell counts and diversity seen one year after transplant. Expanded graft clones numbering several hundred reportedly gave rise to alpha-beta T cells about two months after transplant. At day 60, the high TCRbeta diversity found in some patients originated from recipient T cells and thymic progenitors that had survived.

Unique molecular identifiers were incorporated during preparation of the TCRbeta library. One entry per CDR3 protein, called by TCRdb with MiXCR from the PCR reads. The sample has hundreds of thousands of distinct CDR3 sequences, more than 20% seen once. Here the sequenced sample was PBMCs, mostly from graft donor cells, taken 360 days after TCRalphabeta/CD19-depleted stem cell transplant. The receptor's source is a boy in the first two years of life who had a stem cell transplant for acute myeloid leukemia, so the T cells may come from the graft donor.

DNA for the CDR3: TGTGCCAGCAGTCCCGCCGGGGACAATGAGCAGTTCTTC. Protein product: CASSPAGDNEQFF. The chain combines TRBV12-3 or TRBV12-4 with TRBJ2-1; TRBD2 might be the D (5 bases). CDR3 size: 13 residues. V lost 5 bases and J lost 5, with 10 bases in between.